A selection of T cell receptor beta chains follows, all from one sample in a study of cytomegalovirus exposure and HLA in healthy donors. TCRdb's table, derived via immunoSEQ multiplex PCR, lists solely in-frame clones and lacks some. Counted here are approximately 210,000 clones, around 87% occurring once; the ten biggest clones make up 1% to 1.5%. Sequenced: PBMCs. These receptors were obtained from a man aged 30 to 45 in good health and CMV-seronegative. Both conserved end residues are part of each CDR3. The D gene is left open where the match is weak. Some rows mark clone size as missing; the rest say once, few, many or name a class of expanded clone.

clone_size j_call d_call v_call cdr3_nt cdr3_aa
NA TRBJ2-1 TRBD1 TRBV6-5 TGTGCCAGCAGTCCCCGGACAGGGTTGGACAATGAGCAGTTCTTC CASSPRTGLDNEQFF
few TRBJ2-7 NA TRBV5-5 TGTGCCAGCAGCTTACCAGGGGAGCAGTACTTC CASSLPGEQYF
NA TRBJ2-2 NA TRBV19 TGTGCCAGTAGTATATGGCAGAACACCGGGGAGCTGTTTTTT CASSIWQNTGELFF
once TRBJ1-1 NA TRBV18 TGTGCCAGCTCCCCATATGCGGGGTCAGACACTGAAGCTTTCTTT CASSPYAGSDTEAFF
once TRBJ1-1 NA TRBV18 TGTGCCAGCTCACCCGTGGGGACACGGAACACTGAAGCTTTCTTT CASSPVGTRNTEAFF
NA TRBJ2-3 TRBD1 TRBV2 TGTGCCAGCATGATTGACAGGGTCACAGATACGCAGTATTTT CASMIDRVTDTQYF
few TRBJ1-5 NA TRBV7-2 TGTGCCAGCAGCCCTGGGCCCTCTAATCAGCCCCAGCATTTT CASSPGPSNQPQHF
NA TRBJ2-3 TRBD2 TRBV5-8 TGTGCCAGCAGCTTGGCCGGGGGGGGAGATACGCAGTATTTT CASSLAGGGDTQYF
NA TRBJ2-3 NA TRBV6-1 TGTGCCAGCTCGGGGGAAGGCACAGATACGCAGTATTTT CASSGEGTDTQYF
NA TRBJ2-7 NA TRBV5-4 TGTGCCAGCAGCCTCGGAGAGTCCTTCAACGAGCAGTACTTC CASSLGESFNEQYF
NA TRBJ2-7 NA TRBV19 TGTGCCAGTACCGGGCCAGGGTTCTACGAGCAGTACTTC CASTGPGFYEQYF
NA TRBJ2-5 TRBD2 TRBV14 TGTGCCAGCAGCCTAGCGGGAGTAGATGAGACCCAGTACTTC CASSLAGVDETQYF
NA TRBJ1-2 NA TRBV14 TGTGCCAGCAGCCAAACATCTCGAGGCCCGGGACAACTTACGTATGGAGTCACCTTC CASSQTSRGPGQLTYGVTF
once TRBJ1-5 TRBD1 TRBV2 TGTGCCAGCAGCAACCGACAGGGGGGAATGGAGCCCCAGCATTTT CASSNRQGGMEPQHF
NA TRBJ1-6 NA TRBV6-1 TGTGCCAGCAAGGAGGTGCAGGTAAATTCACCCCTCCACTTT CASKEVQVNSPLHF
NA TRBJ1-4 NA TRBV4-1 TGCGCCAGCAGCCAAGTTTACAGAACTAATGAAAAACTGTTTTTT CASSQVYRTNEKLFF
few TRBJ2-7 TRBD1 TRBV6-5 TGTGCCAGCAGTTTACAGGGGGCGGGGTTCTACGAGCAGTACTTC CASSLQGAGFYEQYF
NA TRBJ1-5 TRBD1 TRBV28 TGTGCCAGCAGTACAAGACAGGGGTACCAGCCCCAGCATTTT CASSTRQGYQPQHF
NA TRBJ2-1 NA TRBV6-1 TGTGCCAGTAGTGAAGCAACTCAGGGTTACAATGAGCAGTTCTTC CASSEATQGYNEQFF
NA TRBJ2-3 TRBD2 TRBV5-1 TGCGCCAGCACCGCTACTAGCGGGGAATATACGCAGTATTTT CASTATSGEYTQYF
NA TRBJ1-4 NA TRBV28 TGTGCCAGCCGCTTCGGGGTCGGGGAAAAACTGTTTTTT CASRFGVGEKLFF
NA TRBJ1-2 TRBD1 TRBV6-5 TGTGCCAGTCAATTACAGGGGAACTATGGCTACACCTTC CASQLQGNYGYTF
NA TRBJ2-3 NA TRBV30 TGTGCCTGGAGGGTCGGGGGAGCAGGAGATACGCAGTATTTT CAWRVGGAGDTQYF
NA TRBJ2-1 NA TRBV10-2 TGCGCCTCAGCAGTCAGGCCGCACCCCTACAATGAGCAGTTCTTC CASAVRPHPYNEQFF
NA TRBJ1-4 TRBD1 TRBV6-1 TGTGCCAGCACCTACAGGGGAGGCACTAATGAAAAACTGTTTTTT CASTYRGGTNEKLFF
NA TRBJ2-7 NA TRBV2 TGTGCCAGCATTGCGGACGAGGGGGCCTACGAGCAGTACTTC CASIADEGAYEQYF
once TRBJ1-1 NA TRBV19 TGTGCCAGTAGCCAAGGCTCAGGAGGCAGTGCCGGGAACACTGAAGCTTTCTTT CASSQGSGGSAGNTEAFF
few TRBJ1-3 NA TRBV1 TGCACCAGCAGCCAAGAAGATTGGCGTCGCAGGCCCTACTCTGGAAACACCATATATTTT CTSSQEDWRRRPYSGNTIYF
once TRBJ2-4 NA TRBV25-1 TGTGCCAGCAGTGTAGGGCAGGGGCTCCCGAACAGTCAGTACTTC CASSVGQGLPNSQYF
NA TRBJ2-2 NA TRBV27 TGTGCCAGCAGTTTACGACGAGGGCGTTGGCTGTTTTTT CASSLRRGRWLFF
once TRBJ1-2 TRBD1 TRBV7-9 TGTGCCAGCAGCTTAGATAGGACAGGGGGCGACTATGGCTACACCTTC CASSLDRTGGDYGYTF
NA TRBJ2-2 TRBD2 TRBV4-1 TGCGCCAGCAGCCTAGCGGGAGGACCGAACACCGGGGAGCTGTTTTTT CASSLAGGPNTGELFF
NA TRBJ2-2 NA TRBV7-2 TGTGCCAGCAGCGAGGATACCCCCACGTGGCCCTGGGAGCTGTTTTTT CASSEDTPTWPWELFF
NA TRBJ2-2 NA TRBV4-3 TGCGCCAGCAGCCAAGTACGGGACACCGGGGAGCTGTTTTTT CASSQVRDTGELFF
NA TRBJ2-7 TRBD2 TRBV27 TGTGCCAGCAGTCCCCGGGGGGTGAACGAGCAGTACTTC CASSPRGVNEQYF
NA TRBJ1-1 TRBD1 TRBV14 TGTGCCAGCAGCCCCAGGGGGATGAACACTGAAGCTTTCTTT CASSPRGMNTEAFF
NA TRBJ2-1 TRBD2 TRBV6-1 TGTGCCAGCAGGGGGACTAGTAGCAATGAGCAGTTCTTC CASRGTSSNEQFF
once TRBJ2-3 NA TRBV11-2 TGTGCCAGCAGCTTAGAGGGCCTTAGCACAGATACGCAGTATTTT CASSLEGLSTDTQYF
NA TRBJ2-7 TRBD1 TRBV30 TGTGCCTGGTCTCAGGGGGCGTTGTACGAGCAGTACTTC CAWSQGALYEQYF
NA TRBJ2-7 TRBD1 TRBV9 TGTGCCAGCAGCGCGACAGGGGTGTATGGCGAGCAGTACTTC CASSATGVYGEQYF
NA TRBJ2-2 NA TRBV4-2 TGTGCCAGCAGCCAAGATCGCACCGGGGAGCTGTTTTTT CASSQDRTGELFF
once TRBJ2-5 TRBD2 TRBV2 TGTGCCAGCAGCCTGACTAGCGGGACGGGGGAGACCCAGTACTTC CASSLTSGTGETQYF
few TRBJ2-5 NA TRBV28 TGTGCCAGCAGTTTGTTGGGCAGGGCAAAGACCCAGTACTTC CASSLLGRAKTQYF
once TRBJ2-4 NA TRBV29-1 TGCAGCGGGATACAGGGTGGAAATGCCAAAAACATTCAGTACTTC CSGIQGGNAKNIQYF
once TRBJ2-3 TRBD2 TRBV6-6 TGTGCCGGCTCCGCGGGGGATCATCCAGATACGCAGTATTTT CAGSAGDHPDTQYF
NA TRBJ2-3 NA TRBV6-1 TGTGCCACTTTGACTACAGATACGCAGTATTTT CATLTTDTQYF
once TRBJ2-5 TRBD2 TRBV15 TGTGCCACCGCGGGAGCTCAAGAGACCCAGTACTTC CATAGAQETQYF
NA TRBJ2-3 NA TRBV21-1 TGTGCCAGCAGCAAAGCGAAAAATGGGACCCTAGCGGGCACAGATACGCAGTATTTT CASSKAKNGTLAGTDTQYF
NA TRBJ1-3 NA TRBV11-2 TGTGCCAGCGGATTTGACAGAATCTCCTCTGGAAACACCATATATTTT CASGFDRISSGNTIYF
NA TRBJ1-1 TRBD1 TRBV14 TGTGCCAGCAGCCGACCGGGACAGGGGTTAGCGAACACTGAAGCTTTCTTT CASSRPGQGLANTEAFF